The T cell receptor (beta chain) described here comes from a study of graft-versus-host responses after intestinal transplantation (dated by TCRdb to the early 2020s). Regarding the study in general: Multivisceral, liver-intestinal, or isolated intestinal transplants were received by the recipients. Every recipient was given anti-thymocyte globulin induction, followed by approximately 3 years of maintenance tacrolimus and steroids. Bulk TCR-beta CDR3 sequencing was used to track graft-versus-host and host-versus-graft alloreactive T cell clones in the graft, circulation and bone marrow after intestinal transplantation. Alloreactive clones were identified by sequencing pre-transplant mixed lymphocyte reaction products and comparing them with unstimulated pre-transplant donor and recipient T cells. The cohort enrolled about two dozen intestinal transplant recipients including one retransplant, and 3 patients lacking pretransplant specimens were excluded. Donor T cell macrochimerism was defined as a peak of at least 4% donor T cells among recipient peripheral blood mononuclear cells. Rather than being sequenced by the commercial service, samples from a few later patients were sequenced in-house on an Illumina MiSeq and processed with MiXCR. Broader findings and caveats from the paper: Patients with donor T cell macrochimerism had high GvH to HvG T cell clonal ratios in their allografts. Conclusions were limited by the relatively low number and heterogeneity of intestinal transplant patients. Peak levels of circulating GvH clones were associated with declines in HvG clones early after transplant. GvH clones turned up in recipient bone marrow, with some appearing earlier in ileal mucosa or blood, a pattern consistent with an intestinal mucosal origin.

Concerning this clone: Its specific antigen is unknown. The input lacks base qualities; no much larger clone sits a single base away.

The time point label on this specimen signifies: cells obtained before transplantation from donor or recipient. CD3+CD4+ and CD3+CD8+ populations were FACS-sorted from unstimulated pre-transplant donor and recipient cells taken from spleen or lymph nodes. Library preparation used the immunoSEQ multiplex PCR assay. For most patients, genomic DNA was isolated with the Qiagen DNeasy Blood and Tissue Kit and sent frozen to Adaptive Biotechnologies for TCR sequencing. For most patients, high-throughput TCR-beta CDR3 sequencing of genomic DNA was performed by Adaptive Biotechnologies. On the authors' methods: TCR sequencing data for some 17 patients were retrieved from Adaptive's ImmunoSEQ software; three other patients were processed with MiXCR and VDJtools. CD4 versus CD8 sorting errors were corrected by removing sequences found in both subsets at a frequency ratio below 5:1. Because the origin of CDR3 nucleotide sequences shared between donor and recipient could not be assigned, those sequences were removed. At least 2-fold expansion over unstimulated cells and a minimum CFSE-low frequency of 0.002% (template counts) or 0.001% (read counts) were required for clones to be classified as alloreactive. Clones were considered mappable if detected in sequenced pre-transplant spleen, lymph node, or MLR CFSE-low populations of the donor or recipient. Cumulative frequency of alloreactive clones was calculated as a percentage of all sequences weighted by copy number. The table comes from immuneACCESS by way of TCRdb, which keeps in-frame sequences with V and J called. Part of the clones is missing from these tables; in studies checked, under half for an unresolved V gene and the rest for unknown reasons. That table supplies the V and J calls and clone size; D and trimming were determined from the DNA. For this sample there are around 90,000 clones; about nine tenths appear just once. Of the sample, about 0.3% is held by the ten largest clones.

The germline V gene (reference sequence) sets CDR1 to LNHDA and CDR2 to SQIVND. Including the terminal cysteine and phenylalanine, the CDR3 comprises 14 residues. The retained sequence is limited to the CDR3, 42 bases, with the frame set at the first base. V loses 5 bases, J loses 6 bases, and the germline ends lie 13 bases apart. The V gene is TRBV19 and the J gene is TRBJ2-2; 6 matching bases give a weak D call of TRBD1. The sample was unstimulated CD4+ T cells sorted from spleen or lymph node cells, taken before intestinal transplant. The TCR comes from a human donor who received an intestinal transplant. The nucleotides read TGTGCCAGTAGTCTCAGGGGTTTGGCCGGGGAGCTGTTTTTT. Its protein reads: CASSLRGLAGELFF.